The rows below give T cell receptor beta chains drawn from one sample of a study of technical replicates of blood from a handful of donors. The assay was immunoSEQ multiplex PCR, and TCRdb's table has in-frame clones only and misses some. The sample includes about 75,000 clones, around 97% of them seen just once. The source material was T cells isolated from PBMCs. Receptor source: a human donor in good health. Each CDR3 is given with its conserved first and last residue. The D gene is left open where the match is weak. Rows give clone size only sometimes, using once, few, many, or a class for an expanded clone.

>-|-|TRBJ2-1|TRBV4-1
CASSPNVNRDGSYNEQFF
TGCGCCAGCAGCCCCAACGTCAACAGGGATGGCTCCTACAATGAGCAGTTCTTC
>-|-|TRBJ1-2|TRBV28
CASVAQPELYGYTF
TGTGCCAGCGTTGCCCAACCTGAACTCTATGGCTACACCTTC
>-|TRBD1|TRBJ2-1|TRBV25-1
CASSDWDRGHEQFF
TGTGCCAGCAGTGACTGGGACAGGGGCCATGAGCAGTTCTTC
>-|TRBD1|TRBJ2-6|TRBV5-5
CASSSTGLSSGANVLTF
TGTGCCAGCAGCTCGACAGGGTTGAGCTCTGGGGCCAACGTCCTGACTTTC
>-|TRBD2|TRBJ2-3|TRBV9
CASSVAPSGAPADTQYF
TGTGCCAGCAGCGTAGCTCCTAGCGGGGCGCCGGCAGATACGCAGTATTTT
>-|-|TRBJ2-7|TRBV16
CASSVRLVSREQYF
TGTGCCAGCAGCGTGCGACTAGTGTCTAGGGAGCAGTACTTC
>-|TRBD2|TRBJ2-1|TRBV9
CASSVVAGGEQFF
TGTGCCAGCAGCGTAGTGGCGGGAGGTGAGCAGTTCTTC
>-|-|TRBJ1-1|TRBV6-1
CASSEFTFRDRYF
TGTGCCAGCAGTGAATTCACATTCAGAGACAGGTATTTT
>-|-|TRBJ2-3|TRBV5-1
CASSLDRMGLTDTQYF
TGCGCCAGCAGCTTGGATCGTATGGGACTCACAGATACGCAGTATTTT
>-|TRBD1|TRBJ2-5|TRBV9
CASSARQGETQYF
TGTGCCAGCAGCGCCAGACAGGGAGAGACCCAGTACTTC
>-|-|TRBJ2-1|TRBV12-5
CASGLVRSGEQFF
TGTGCTAGTGGTTTGGTACGCAGCGGTGAGCAGTTCTTC
>-|-|TRBJ1-1|TRBV5-1
CASSSRRGNTEAFF
TGCGCCAGCAGCAGTCGACGAGGGAACACTGAAGCTTTCTTT
>-|TRBD1|TRBJ1-5|TRBV30
CAWAGTGATNQPQHF
TGTGCCTGGGCCGGGACAGGGGCCACTAATCAGCCCCAGCATTTT
>-|-|TRBJ1-2|TRBV29-1
CSVEGSGFDYGYTF
TGCAGCGTTGAAGGTTCGGGGTTCGACTATGGCTACACCTTC
>-|-|TRBJ2-2|TRBV6-5
CASSYNTGPHTGELFF
TGTGCCAGCAGTTACAACACAGGGCCCCACACCGGGGAGCTGTTTTTT
>-|TRBD1|TRBJ1-2|TRBV5-1
CASSFARQGGTDGYTF
TGCGCCAGCAGTTTTGCCCGACAGGGGGGTACGGATGGCTACACCTTC
>-|-|TRBJ2-1|TRBV6-1
CASSEVGRFSSYNEQFF
TGTGCCAGCAGTGAAGTTGGGAGATTCAGCTCCTACAATGAGCAGTTCTTC
>-|-|TRBJ2-6|TRBV27
CASSLRETGANVLTF
TGTGCCAGCAGTTTACGAGAAACTGGGGCCAACGTCCTGACTTTC
>-|TRBD1|TRBJ1-6|TRBV11-2
CASSSTGGRPYNSPLHF
TGTGCCAGCAGCTCTACAGGGGGCCGTCCCTATAATTCACCCCTCCACTTT
>-|-|TRBJ2-7|TRBV6-5
CASSYGQREYF
TGTGCCAGCAGTTATGGACAGCGTGAGTACTTC
>-|-|TRBJ2-6|TRBV28
CASSLGDRFKPGANVLTF
TGTGCCAGCAGTTTGGGAGACAGGTTCAAACCTGGGGCCAACGTCCTGACTTTC
>few|-|TRBJ1-1|TRBV5-1
CASSLAGNTEAFF
TGCGCCAGCAGCTTGGCGGGGAACACTGAAGCTTTCTTT
>-|TRBD2|TRBJ2-7|TRBV5-1
CASSFTSGSTYEQYF
TGCGCCAGCAGCTTTACTAGCGGGAGTACCTACGAGCAGTACTTC
>-|-|TRBJ2-3|TRBV5-1
CASSLGQVEDTQYF
TGCGCCAGCAGCTTGGGACAGGTCGAAGATACGCAGTATTTT
>-|-|TRBJ1-2|TRBV7-9
CASSLELGGYGYTF
TGTGCCAGCAGCTTAGAGCTGGGGGGGTATGGCTACACCTTC
>-|TRBD1|TRBJ1-2|TRBV29-1
CSSRDRGNYGYTF
TGCAGCTCCCGGGACAGGGGTAACTATGGCTACACCTTC
>-|TRBD2|TRBJ2-3|TRBV5-4
CASSSASGGFTDTQYF
TGTGCCAGCAGCTCGGCTAGCGGGGGATTCACAGATACGCAGTATTTT
>-|-|TRBJ1-2|TRBV9
CASSGGGYTNYGYTF
TGTGCCAGCAGCGGGGGAGGATACACTAACTATGGCTACACCTTC
>-|TRBD2|TRBJ2-7|TRBV28
CASSPAASGYDEQYF
TGTGCCAGCAGCCCCGCCGCTAGCGGGTATGACGAGCAGTACTTC
>-|-|TRBJ1-2|TRBV4-1
CASSPTRQGVDGGYTF
TGCGCCAGCAGCCCCACACGGCAGGGCGTAGACGGAGGCTACACCTTC
>-|TRBD1|TRBJ1-4|TRBV19
CATGPGTGVEKLFF
TGTGCCACCGGCCCCGGGACAGGGGTCGAAAAACTGTTTTTT
>-|-|TRBJ2-7|TRBV6-1
CASSEQAIDEVYEQYF
TGTGCCAGCAGTGAGCAAGCCATCGACGAGGTCTACGAGCAGTACTTC
>-|TRBD2|TRBJ2-1|TRBV27
CASSFRQLAGGKDEQFF
TGTGCCAGCAGTTTCCGACAACTAGCGGGAGGAAAAGATGAGCAGTTCTTC
>-|-|TRBJ1-1|TRBV7-8
CASSMTVNTEAFF
TGTGCCAGCAGCATGACAGTGAACACTGAAGCTTTCTTT
>-|TRBD2|TRBJ2-1|TRBV6-5
CASSTQRGEQFF
TGTGCCAGCAGCACCCAGCGGGGTGAGCAGTTCTTC
>-|-|TRBJ1-1|TRBV6-5
CASSYSNGNTEAFF
TGTGCCAGCAGTTACTCGAACGGGAACACTGAAGCTTTCTTT
>-|TRBD2|TRBJ2-7|TRBV5-6
CASSFGGRASSEQYF
TGTGCCAGCAGCTTTGGCGGGAGAGCGTCCTCCGAGCAGTACTTC
>-|TRBD2|TRBJ2-3|TRBV5-1
CASSLGLAIDTQYF
TGCGCCAGCAGCTTGGGACTAGCTATAGATACGCAGTATTTT
>-|-|TRBJ2-5|TRBV7-6
CASSSSGGTGETQYF
TGTGCCAGCAGTTCAAGCGGGGGGACAGGAGAGACCCAGTACTTC
>few|-|TRBJ1-4|TRBV9
CASSVAIATNEKLFF
TGTGCCAGCAGCGTAGCGATAGCAACTAATGAAAAACTGTTTTTT
>-|TRBD1|TRBJ2-7|TRBV5-1
CATRTWTGLRLEQYF
TGCGCCACCCGAACCTGGACAGGGCTAAGGTTGGAGCAGTACTTC
>-|-|TRBJ1-2|TRBV11-2
CASSFEGVYGYTF
TGTGCCAGCAGTTTCGAAGGGGTCTATGGCTACACCTTC
>-|TRBD2|TRBJ2-3|TRBV15
CATSIVAGGTTDTQYF
TGTGCCACCAGCATTGTAGCGGGAGGCACAACAGATACGCAGTATTTT
>-|-|TRBJ1-1|TRBV19
CASSSKAGAANTEAFF
TGTGCCAGTAGTAGTAAGGCAGGGGCTGCAAACACTGAAGCTTTCTTT
>-|TRBD2|TRBJ2-1|TRBV5-6
CASSVDLAGGSTMRQFF
TGTGCCAGCAGCGTGGATTTAGCGGGGGGGAGTACAATGAGGCAGTTCTTC